This T cell receptor beta chain was recorded in a study of molecular identifiers for immune sequencing clone quantification. The CDR3 has 14 amino acids. Germline trimming cut 8 bases from V and 5 bases from J; bases unmatched to any gene: 8. In TCRdb, the PCR reads were re-called with MiXCR into one record per CDR3 protein. The profile shows about 640,000 distinct CDR3 sequences, around 20% of them singletons. Naive CD8 T cell sorting was performed on the CD8+CD4-CCR7+CD45RA+ phenotype. The source is a human donor in good health. Some libraries in this study had Jurkat cell RNA spiked in. V and J are TRBV12-3 or TRBV12-4 and TRBJ2-3; 9 bases agree with TRBD1. Sequencing was done on a sample of naive CD8+ T cells from blood, with Jurkat cell RNA spiked in. Documented subset: FACS-sorted CD8+CD4-CCR7+CD45RA+ naive T cells. The CDR3 DNA reads as TGTGCCAGCGGAAAACAGGGGGCGGGAGATACGCAGTATTTT. Its protein is CASGKQGAGDTQYF.